This T cell receptor beta chain was identified during a study of shared clonotypes between healthy human individuals. The method was immunoSEQ multiplex PCR; TCRdb's version includes in-frame clones alone and lacks a portion of them. The repertoire has 2.5 million or so clones, around nine tenths of them found once; the top ten carry around 0.14%. Germline CDR1 reads SGHTA; CDR2 reads FQGNSA. CDR3 length: 16 residues. V was clipped by 1 base and J by 8 bases; unmatched bases: 9. This clone has only one observation. This receptor was obtained from a man younger than 35 in good health. The specimen sequenced was naive CD4+ T cells sorted from blood. Subset specified: CD45RA+ positively selected. The chain recombines TRBV7-2 with TRBJ2-1; 9 bases line up with TRBD2. The chain's CDR3 is CASSLEISGRSHEQFF. For the CDR3, the DNA is TGTGCCAGCAGCTTAGAGATTAGCGGGAGATCCCATGAGCAGTTCTTC. The full variable domain, its missing parts supplied by reference TRBV7-2 and TRBJ2-1, is GAGVSQSPSNKVTEKGKDVELRCDPISGHTALYWYRQSLGQGLEFLIYFQGNSAPDKSGLPSDRFSAERTGGSVSTLTIQRTQQEDSAVYLCASSLEISGRSHEQFFGPGTRLTVL.